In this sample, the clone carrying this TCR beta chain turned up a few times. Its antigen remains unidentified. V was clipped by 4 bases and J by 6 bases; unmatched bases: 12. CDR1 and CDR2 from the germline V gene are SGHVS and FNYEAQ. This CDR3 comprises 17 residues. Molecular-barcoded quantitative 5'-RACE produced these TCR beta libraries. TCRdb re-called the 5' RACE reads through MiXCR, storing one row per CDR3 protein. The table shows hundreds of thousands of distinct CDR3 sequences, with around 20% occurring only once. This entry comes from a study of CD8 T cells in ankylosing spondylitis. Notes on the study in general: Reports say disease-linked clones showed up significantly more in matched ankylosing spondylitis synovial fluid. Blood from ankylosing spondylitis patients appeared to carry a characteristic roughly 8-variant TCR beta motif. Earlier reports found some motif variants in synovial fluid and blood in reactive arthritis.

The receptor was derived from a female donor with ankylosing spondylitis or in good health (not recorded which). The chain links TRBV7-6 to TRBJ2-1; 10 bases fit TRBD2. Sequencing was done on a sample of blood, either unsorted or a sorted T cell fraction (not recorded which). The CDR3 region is CASSSSHPEREGNEQFF. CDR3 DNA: TGTGCCAGCAGCTCATCCCACCCGGAGCGGGAGGGCAATGAGCAGTTCTTC.